The 27 T cell receptor beta chains reported below all come from one sample, sequenced in a study of low-dose radiotherapy and immunotherapy resistance in tumors. Specified time point: before trial treatment. TRAV- and TRBV-specific primers, spanning alpha and beta chains, primed first-strand cDNA. With a constant-region primer and a V-primer adapter, TCRs were subjected to about 20 PCR cycles of amplification. TCRdb ran MiXCR on the reads and lists one entry per CDR3 protein. The repertoire includes around 90,000 distinct CDR3 sequences, about 19% of them detected once, and approximately 6% sits in the top ten. This specimen was PBMCs, taken before treatment. These receptors were taken from a male donor with prostate cancer.

The table lists this clonotype with many counts. The rearrangement joins TRBV4-1 to TRBJ1-2; perhaps TRBD1 as D (5 bases). The CDR3 loop spans 18 amino acids. The V gene's germline CDR1 is MGHRA and CDR2 YSYEKL. Trimming removed 1 base at V and 4 bases at J, with 22 bases between. Written as DNA, the CDR3 is TGCGCCAGCAGCCAAGGTCTTCCCCTAGGGGTAGTTGGCTATGGCTACACCTTC. This translates into CASSQGLPLGVVGYGYTF.

In its sample, this clonotype was seen many times. The V gene is TRBV29-1, the J gene TRBJ2-3; D is perhaps TRBD1 or TRBD2 (6 bases each). The CDR3 runs 10 residues. V lost 4 bases, J lost 11 bases, and 10 bases lay in between. Germline V gene data show CDR1 as SQVTM and CDR2 as ANQGSEA. The CDR3 here is CSVGGGQQYF. CDR3 coding DNA: TGCAGCGTTGGTGGGGGGCAGCAGTATTTT.

In its sample, this clonotype was seen many times. The chain joins TRBV7-8 to TRBJ1-1, with TRBD1 matching 7 bases. V lost 1 base and J lost 5; bases outside the gene matches: 1. CDR1 is SGHVS and CDR2 is FQNEAQ in the germline V gene. CDR3 length: 13 amino acids. CDR3 DNA: TGTGCCAGCAGCTTAGGGGGACAGACTGAAGCTTTCTTT. The encoded protein is CASSLGGQTEAFF.

In the case of this clonotype: The likely explanation is a read error, given a far larger clone one base away. This chain connects TRBV5-8 to TRBJ2-1, with 8 bases aligning to TRBD2. The germline gives CDR1 SGHTS, CDR2 YDEGEE. The junction had 10 bases not matched to a gene; V was cut back by 3 bases and J by 8 bases. The CDR3 has 15 amino acids. CDR3 in amino acids: CASSWRGGRIDEQFF. The CDR3 bases are TGTGCCAGCAGCTGGCGCGGCGGGAGGATAGATGAGCAGTTCTTC.

About this clonotype itself: A read error is likely here: a far larger clone is one base away. V and J are TRBV7-9 and TRBJ1-1; D unresolved. V lost 3 bases and J 1 base, leaving 3 bases between the germline ends. Germline lookup yields CDR1 SEHNR and CDR2 FQNEAQ (reference sequence). The CDR3 runs 12 residues. CDR3 region: CASSFENTEAFF. The CDR3 nucleotides are TGTGCCAGCAGCTTTGAGAACACTGAAGCTTTCTTT.

This clonotype occurred a few times. V and J are TRBV7-3 and TRBJ2-7, with a possible D match to TRBD2 (6 bases). Germline CDR1 reads SGHTA; CDR2 reads FQGTGA. This CDR3 has 14 residues. V lost 5 bases to trimming and J lost 2 bases, with 13 bases between them. The CDR3 DNA is TGTGCCAGCAGCCCGGGGGACGGAGCCTACGAGCAGTACTTC. Protein: CASSPGDGAYEQYF.

This clonotype was seen many times. V and J are TRBV11-1 and TRBJ2-3, with 14 bases fitting TRBD2. The CDR3 totals 18 residues. CDR1 and CDR2 (germline): SGHAT, FQDESV (reference sequence). The V gene end was trimmed by 5 bases and the J gene end by 4 bases; junction bases not matched to a gene: 11. CDR3 loop: CASSAQTSGGAFADTQYF. Here the CDR3 DNA reads TGTGCCAGCAGCGCACAGACTAGCGGGGGGGCTTTCGCAGATACGCAGTATTTT.

At least ten counts were recorded for this clonotype. This chain connects TRBV20-1 to TRBJ2-1; a weak D match, TRBD2 (7 bases). This CDR3 has 14 amino acids. CDR1 DFQATT and CDR2 SNEGSKA come from the germline V gene (reference sequence). The V gene lost 1 base and the J gene lost 12 bases, with 19 bases spanning the gap. The CDR3 here is CSARVGGTTRTQFF. CDR3 bases: TGCAGTGCTAGAGTAGGGGGGACTACCAGGACGCAGTTCTTC.

This clonotype was seen repeatedly, ten times or more. The chain combines TRBV15 with TRBJ2-2; no clear D. The CDR3 is 13 residues long. V was cut by 5 bases and J by 6 bases, with 10 bases left in between. Germline CDR1 LNHNV, CDR2 YYDKDF (reference sequence). This CDR3 reads CATSGDLSGELFF. In DNA form, the CDR3 reads TGTGCCACCAGCGGGGATCTCTCCGGGGAGCTGTTTTTT.

This clonotype was detected ten times or more. It is unclear where the CDR3 begins or ends on the DNA, so no DNA is shown, and the CDR3 is as TCRdb lists it. The J gene is TRBJ2-4, the V gene TRBV21-1; the D call of TRBD1 is as the table states it, not checked on the DNA. TRBV21-1 is a recognized pseudogene. The CDR3 is 21 amino acids in total, end residues counted. The chain's CDR3 is CASSTHRWGTGAPYAKNIQYF.

In regard to this clonotype: This probably arose from a read error, given a far larger clone one base away. The gene calls are TRBV5-4 and TRBJ2-1; 8 bases line up with TRBD2. The trim removed 4 bases at V and 7 bases at J, leaving 16 bases unmatched. This CDR3 is 17 amino acids long. Germline V gives CDR1 SGHNT, CDR2 YYREEE (reference sequence). CDR3 loop: CASSQPSTGGSRNEQFF. Here the CDR3 DNA reads TGTGCCAGCAGCCAGCCCTCGACGGGAGGGTCTCGGAATGAGCAGTTCTTC.

Remarks on this clonotype: It differs at one base from a far larger clone, so likely a read error. This chain uses TRBV6-6 with TRBJ2-1; TRBD1 aligns across 10 bases. Trimming at V came to 6 bases and at J to 10 bases, leaving 12 bases not matched to a gene. Germline V lookup: CDR1 MNHNY, CDR2 SVGAGI (reference sequence). The CDR3 is 15 residues long. The CDR3 DNA reads TGTGCCAGCAGAAGGGACAGGGGAGGGGACAGGGAGCAGTTCTTC. It codes for CASRRDRGGDREQFF.

This clonotype was observed many times. The CDR3 sequence: CASSQDRGTPYEQYF. In nucleotides, the CDR3 is TGCGCCAGCAGCCAAGATCGGGGGACCCCCTACGAGCAGTACTTC. The chain recombines TRBV4-3 with TRBJ2-7, with a weak D call TRBD2 (6 bases). V lost 0 bases and J lost 2, with 11 bases in between. The CDR3 spans 15 residues. The germline V gene has CDR1 LGHNA and CDR2 YSLEER.

This clonotype was seen ten or more times. This chain uses TRBV18 with TRBJ2-7; D may be TRBD1 or TRBD2 (5 bases each). Per the germline V gene, CDR1 is KGHSH and CDR2 is LQKENI. The germline V and J ends were trimmed by 0 bases and 12 bases, with 12 bases remaining between them. The CDR3 runs 12 residues. CDR3 nucleotides: TGTGCCAGCTCACCACCGGGGGATACCCCGTACTTC. This codes for CASSPPGDTPYF.

This clonotype has more than one count but fewer than ten. The limits of the CDR3 on the DNA are not certain, so only TCRdb's listed CDR3 is given. J is TRBJ1-4 and V is TRBV2; the D segment call TRBD1 is taken from the table without a DNA check. Germline V gives CDR1 SNHLY, CDR2 FYNNEI. Termini included, the CDR3 measures 17 amino acids. CDR3: CASSVNRASTNEKLFFF.

This clonotype was observed at least ten times. At one end the junction does not follow the germline gene, possibly because of a read error. The chain carries TRBV18 and TRBJ2-3, with a tentative D call TRBD1 (5 bases). Germline V gene sequence: CDR1 KGHSH, CDR2 LQKENI. The CDR3 extends over 17 amino acids. CDR3 nucleotides: TGTGCCAGCTCACCACCACAGGTCTTCACGAGCACGGATACGCAGTATTTT. It specifies CASSPPQVFTSTDTQYF.

Notes on this clonotype: A far more abundant clone sits one base away, making this likely a read error. The gene calls are TRBV29-1 and TRBJ2-1, with 8 nucleotides matching TRBD2. The CDR3 is made up of 12 amino acids. The junction had 8 bases not matched to a gene; V was cut back by 3 bases and J by 13 bases. CDR1 is SQVTM and CDR2 is ANQGSEA in the germline V gene. CDR3 DNA: TGCAGCGTTGAGCGGGGGGAAGAGACCCAGTTCTTC. Its protein product is CSVERGEETQFF.

The gene calls are TRBV21-1 and TRBJ2-7. TRBV21-1 is a recognized pseudogene. CDR3 length: 14 amino acids. In DNA, the CDR3 is TGTGCCAGCAGCAGCAACAACCGTGCCTACGAGCAGTACTTC. Amino acids: CASSSNNRAYEQYF.

Many counts were recorded for this clonotype. V usage is TRBV18 and J usage is TRBJ2-1; D is perhaps TRBD2 (5 bases). Trimming removed 0 bases at V and 3 bases at J, with 9 bases between. Germline CDR1 is KGHSH and CDR2 is LQKENI. The CDR3 has 15 residues. The CDR3 protein is CASSPPSRGYNEQFF. The CDR3 DNA sequence: TGTGCCAGCTCACCACCCAGTCGGGGCTACAATGAGCAGTTCTTC.

At least ten counts were recorded for this clonotype. This CDR3 is CSARDNPLEYF. Here the CDR3 DNA reads TGCAGTGCTAGAGATAACCCGTTGGAGTACTTC. This chain joins TRBV20-1 and TRBJ2-7; D remains unclear. This CDR3 region has 11 residues. The germline gives CDR1 DFQATT, CDR2 SNEGSKA (reference sequence). Between the trimmed V and J ends, which lost 0 bases and 11 bases, there was a span of 11 bases.

This clonotype was counted ten times or more. This chain joins TRBV7-2 and TRBJ2-3; 7 bases agree with TRBD1. CDR3 length: 16 amino acids. The ends lost 5 bases at V and 5 bases at J; junction bases unmatched: 13. Looked up from germline, CDR1 is SGHTA and CDR2 is FQGNSA. The CDR3 spells CASSVQQGLMGDTQYF. The CDR3 coding sequence is TGTGCCAGCAGCGTACAACAGGGGTTAATGGGAGATACGCAGTATTTT.

Note on this clonotype: A far larger clone is a single base away, which makes a read error likely. V is TRBV28 and J is TRBJ2-3, with D perhaps assigned TRBD1 or TRBD2 (6 bases each). V lost 11 bases and J 0 bases, leaving 18 bases between the germline ends. The germline CDR1 and CDR2 sequences are MDHEN and SYDVKM. This CDR3 has 15 amino acids. CDR3 protein: CASGGSGVSTDTQYF. The CDR3 coding sequence is TGTGCCTCCGGGGGCAGCGGAGTTAGCACAGATACGCAGTATTTT.

This clonotype came up many times. CDR3 coding DNA: TGTGCCAGTAGTAGGGACAGGGGGCCCGTACAGCCCCAGCATTTT. It codes for CASSRDRGPVQPQHF. V usage is TRBV19 and J usage is TRBJ1-5, with 12 bases matching TRBD1. J gave up 7 bases and V 4 bases, and 5 bases lay outside the gene matches. Per the germline V gene, CDR1 is LNHDA and CDR2 is SQIVND (reference sequence). This CDR3 spans 15 amino acids.

This clonotype appeared many times. The chain has TRBV19 and TRBJ2-5, with D perhaps matching TRBD1 or TRBD2 (5 bases each). The length of the CDR3 is 14 residues. Germline V gene sequence: CDR1 LNHDA, CDR2 SQIVND (reference sequence). V was shortened by 5 bases and J by 5 bases, with 15 bases between the two germline ends. For the CDR3, the DNA is TGTGCCAGTAGTGCAACGAGGGGCGGGGAGACCCAGTACTTC. Its translation is CASSATRGGETQYF.

This clonotype has at least ten counts. J is TRBJ2-4 and V is TRBV6-6; 8 nucleotides line up with TRBD2. The germline CDR1 and CDR2 sequences are MNHNY and SVGAGI (reference sequence). The CDR3 is made up of 15 amino acids. V lost 6 bases, J lost 2 bases, and 6 bases stayed unmatched. CDR3 sequence reads: CASRPGGGPKNIQYF. CDR3 nucleotides: TGTGCCAGCAGGCCAGGCGGGGGGCCCAAAAACATTCAGTACTTC.

As concerns this clonotype: One end of the junction is discordant with germline, which a read error may explain. The chain employs TRBV12-3 or TRBV12-4 and TRBJ2-7; 9 positions agree with TRBD2. The length of the CDR3 is 13 residues. The CDR3 here is CASSVAGVSEQYF. CDR3 nucleotide sequence: TGTGCCAGCAGTGTAGCGGGGGTATCCGAGCAGTACTTC.

This rearrangement joins TRBV19 to TRBJ2-5, with 10 bases lining up with TRBD2. The CDR3 has 16 residues. The junction had 7 bases not matched to a gene; V was cut back by 6 bases and J by 0 bases. CDR1 and CDR2 (germline): LNHDA, SQIVND (reference sequence). CDR3 sequence reads: CASSPAGGWNQETQYF. The CDR3 DNA reads TGTGCCAGTAGCCCAGCGGGGGGGTGGAACCAAGAGACCCAGTACTTC.